The clone carrying this T cell receptor (beta chain) has only one observation. Its antigen is not known. The data are from a study of T cell responses to AZD1222 COVID-19 vaccine. Study-wide points: AZD1222 recipients seropositive at baseline numbered only six or seven.

Between the trimmed V and J ends, which lost 6 bases and 5 bases, there was a span of 18 bases. Looked up from germline, CDR1 is MNHEY and CDR2 is SVGAGI. There are 15 residues in the CDR3. TCRdb's table, derived via immunoSEQ multiplex PCR, lists solely in-frame clones and lacks some. The sample holds around 130,000 clones, 90% seen once. V is TRBV6-5 and J is TRBJ2-3; a weak D match, TRBD2 (6 bases). This specimen consisted of peripheral blood, obtained 28 days after the second dose of the MenACWY control vaccine. The source of this sequence is an adult who received the MenACWY meningococcal vaccine as a control. Here the CDR3 DNA reads TGTGCCAGCAGCCGAGACGGACTCGGGGGAGATACGCAGTATTTT. Its translation is CASSRDGLGGDTQYF.